This T cell receptor beta chain was sequenced in a study of shared clonotypes between healthy human individuals. General study results and limits: A generally larger estimated richness was seen in naive subsets than in memory subsets.

On this clone: Its matching antigen is unknown.

Produced via immunoSEQ multiplex PCR; TCRdb's table is partial and in-frame only. In the table there are roughly 1.5 million clones, 95% to 99% of which are singletons. The CDR3 runs 16 residues. V lost 0 bases to trimming and J lost 5 bases, with 17 bases between them. Germline V CDR1 and CDR2: MNHNY, SVGAGI (reference sequence). The receptor was derived from a man aged 30-40 years in good health. The sample comprised naive CD4+ T cells sorted from blood. Noted subset: CD45RA+ positively selected. J is TRBJ2-7 and V is TRBV6-6; D possibly corresponds to TRBD2 (7 bases). The CDR3 region has the DNA TGTGCCAGCAGTTACTCCCCCCGAGGGGGGGCGGACGAGCAGTACTTC. Its protein is CASSYSPRGGADEQYF.